This is a list of T cell receptor beta chains from one sample in a study of T-cell reconstitution after alpha-beta-depleted transplantation in children. MiXCR, run by TCRdb on the PCR reads, gives a single entry per CDR3 protein. The data contain about 640,000 distinct CDR3 sequences, approximately 12% of them singletons. The material sequenced was PBMCs, mostly from graft donor cells, taken 360 days after TCRalphabeta/CD19-depleted stem cell transplant. The receptors stem from a male patient between 5 and 17 years old who had a stem cell transplant for acute myeloid leukemia, so the T cells may come from the graft donor. CDR3s include the opening cysteine and the closing phenylalanine or tryptophan. The D gene is left open where the match is weak. Size values are once, few and many counts, or a class for expanded clones, and some rows have none.

size	J	D	V	DNA	CDR3
NA	TRBJ2-7	TRBD1	TRBV10-3	TGTGCCATCAGTGGGACAGGGCTCTACGAGCAGTACTTC	CAISGTGLYEQYF
many	TRBJ2-7	NA	TRBV20-1	TGCAGTGCTATCGGACTGTTAGTGAACGAGCAGTACTTC	CSAIGLLVNEQYF
few	TRBJ2-7	NA	TRBV20-1	TGCAGTGCTAGAGATCCGTGGTATAGCTCCTACGAGCAGTACTTC	CSARDPWYSSYEQYF
few	TRBJ2-2	NA	TRBV25-1	TGTGCCAGCAGTGATTCGCTCGGGGGTGCCGGGGAGCTGTTTTTT	CASSDSLGGAGELFF
NA	TRBJ2-3	NA	TRBV20-1	TGCAGTGCTAGCGGGTCGGGGTTGGGTAGAGATACGCAGTATTTT	CSASGSGLGRDTQYF
few	TRBJ2-7	TRBD1	TRBV4-2	TGTGCCAGCAGCCGGGAAAGGGACAGGGGATTCCACGAGCAGTACTTC	CASSRERDRGFHEQYF
few	TRBJ2-7	NA	TRBV30	TGTGCCTGGAGTGTAGGCAGGCCATCACCCTACGAGCAGTACTTC	CAWSVGRPSPYEQYF
NA	TRBJ2-2	NA	TRBV24-1	TGTGCCACCAGTGATCTGGGACAAGGGCTCCGGGACACCGGGGAGCTGTTTTTT	CATSDLGQGLRDTGELFF
many	TRBJ1-2	TRBD1	TRBV7-2	TGTGCCAGCAGCTTAACCCTCGGACAGGGGGGTTCCATCTTC	CASSLTLGQGGSIF
few	TRBJ2-7	TRBD2	TRBV20-1	TGCAGTGCTAGAGAGCCTAGCGGGAGGCTCTCTAGGGACGAGCAGTACTTC	CSAREPSGRLSRDEQYF
NA	TRBJ2-4	NA	TRBV20-1	TGCAGTGCCAGAGATGTGGGGGCGGCGGCCAAAAACATTCAGTACTTC	CSARDVGAAAKNIQYF
many	TRBJ2-6	NA	TRBV25-1	TGTGCCAGCAGTGAAGTGAGCCCCTCTGGGGCCAACGTCCTGACTTTC	CASSEVSPSGANVLTF